This T cell receptor beta chain was recorded in a study of beta chain features in type 1 diabetes. The investigators reverse transcribed all of the isolated RNA, so they sequenced expressed TCRB transcripts. Assay used: immunoSEQ multiplex PCR; TCRdb lists only in-frame clones, some missing. Of 600,000 to 700,000 clones listed, 12% were seen once; the top ten hold more than 0.1%. General study points: Type 1 diabetes patients had moderately but significantly shorter TCRB CDR3s in all four CD4+ subsets. Naive, central memory and Treg TCRB repertoires seemed to resemble each other more closely in patients than they did in healthy donors.

This CDR3 is built from 17 residues. This clone was seen only a few times. What it binds is unknown. Material: naive CD4+ T cells from blood. The V call is TRBV21-1, the J call TRBJ1-6. TRBV21-1 is described as a pseudogene. The TCR was taken from a man aged 30 to 45 with type 1 diabetes. In nucleotides, the CDR3 is TGTGCCAGCAGCAAAGCCATTTGGGTGAACGGACTGATGCCCCTCCACTTT. It translates to CASSKAIWVNGLMPLHF.